The rows below give T cell receptor beta chains drawn from one sample of a study of shared clonotypes between healthy human individuals. Only in-frame clones appear in the TCRdb table, and some are missing; sequencing was by immunoSEQ multiplex PCR. Of about 2 million clones listed, roughly 94% are singletons. The sample consisted of naive CD4+ T cells sorted from blood. The receptors here all came from a man aged 18 to 30 in good health. Both conserved end residues are trimmed from each CDR3. D genes are given only for firm matches.

j_call	v_call	d_call	cdr3_aa
TRBJ2-6	TRBV6-5	NA	ASSYLRDPGANVLT
TRBJ1-5	TRBV27	NA	ASRPTGSQPQH
TRBJ2-5	TRBV2	TRBD2	ASSGGISGRLSQLETQY
TRBJ2-1	TRBV7-9	TRBD2	ASSLVSGDEQF
TRBJ1-4	TRBV28	NA	ASRRDLILF
TRBJ1-5	TRBV19	NA	ASSIENRSNQPQH
TRBJ1-1	TRBV7-9	NA	ASSFTAMNTEAF
TRBJ2-7	TRBV5-1	NA	ASSSGDGYEQY
TRBJ2-5	TRBV7-3	NA	ASSLTGTATETQY
TRBJ1-6	TRBV7-8	NA	ASSLSSGGPTASYNSPLH
TRBJ1-1	TRBV28	NA	ASSEQTTEAF
TRBJ2-7	TRBV5-1	NA	ASSLWGDRGLGTIAYEQY
TRBJ2-5	TRBV5-4	TRBD2	ASSLALAGAQETQY
TRBJ2-5	TRBV11-2	TRBD2	ASSLGASGSEVMETQY
TRBJ2-2	TRBV5-1	NA	ASSLATVASGELF
TRBJ1-2	TRBV25-1	TRBD1	ASSRDRNGYT
TRBJ1-5	TRBV28	NA	ASSGLLGQPQH
TRBJ1-4	TRBV15	NA	AASGRLYEKLF
TRBJ2-6	TRBV2	TRBD1	ARKDLRDRAFSGANVLT
TRBJ1-5	TRBV6-1	NA	ASSATSTGKQPQH
TRBJ1-1	TRBV6-5	NA	ASSSFGSAF
TRBJ2-7	TRBV10-1	NA	ASSESSAGTTYEQY
TRBJ2-5	TRBV7-2	NA	ASSQSGGQETQY
TRBJ1-6	TRBV11-2	TRBD1	ASSLEGGQGVSPLH
TRBJ2-7	TRBV10-3	NA	AISGTSTYEQY
TRBJ2-1	TRBV5-1	TRBD2	ASREGLAGPRPQF
TRBJ2-7	TRBV7-9	NA	ASSPFLRDGSYEQY
TRBJ1-2	TRBV10-3	NA	AISDRGPERDGYT
TRBJ2-2	TRBV18	NA	ASSPTRGANTGELF
TRBJ2-1	TRBV18	NA	ASSPREGENEQF
TRBJ2-5	TRBV28	NA	ASSLGLIQETQY
TRBJ2-3	TRBV5-4	TRBD2	ASSLSGVSDTQY
TRBJ2-3	TRBV29-1	NA	SVGPRYTDTQY
TRBJ1-3	TRBV10-3	NA	AISVGPAQGFSGNTIY
TRBJ2-1	TRBV2	TRBD2	ASIVSGSSYNEQF
TRBJ2-7	TRBV7-2	NA	ASSYGQPNSYEQY
TRBJ1-3	TRBV5-1	NA	ASSLDGSGNTIY
TRBJ2-5	TRBV14	TRBD2	ASSPLTSGGGKTQY
TRBJ2-1	TRBV7-9	NA	ASSHWEDDNEQF
TRBJ2-7	TRBV5-1	NA	ASSASGHTSYEQY
TRBJ1-1	TRBV27	NA	ASIRNTEAF
TRBJ2-3	TRBV2	NA	ASSTSSDTQY
TRBJ2-5	TRBV7-2	NA	ASSLGGTGQETQY
TRBJ1-5	TRBV28	NA	ASSQTLSRNQPQH
TRBJ2-5	TRBV11-2	NA	ASSLGYSRSQETQY
TRBJ2-2	TRBV28	NA	ASSSGGGYTGELF
TRBJ1-1	TRBV2	NA	ASSSNRARVGTEAF
TRBJ2-2	TRBV9	NA	ASSVQGGYTGELF
TRBJ1-2	TRBV5-1	TRBD1	ASSLGDSPSGYT
TRBJ2-3	TRBV5-1	NA	ASSLEPGLDTQY
TRBJ1-2	TRBV10-3	TRBD1	AISGSGQALGYT
TRBJ2-1	TRBV27	NA	ASRGTGRRSEQF
TRBJ2-3	TRBV25-1	NA	ASSASSTDTQY
TRBJ2-2	TRBV4-3	TRBD2	ASSQEGLADTGELF
TRBJ1-5	TRBV2	NA	ASSEATSNQPQH
TRBJ1-4	TRBV4-3	NA	ASSQELQGLGEKLF
TRBJ1-1	TRBV30	TRBD1	AWNRGLFEMNTEAF